This TCR beta chain was obtained from a study of blood T cell repertoires in COVID-19. Libraries were prepared by immunoSEQ multiplex PCR; TCRdb keeps only in-frame clonotypes and omits some of them. The table shows 120,000 to 150,000 clones, with around four fifths occurring only once. Only a few counts were recorded for this clone. V lost 6 bases to trimming and J lost 0 bases, with 14 bases between them. Germline CDR1 MNHEY, CDR2 SVGAGI. CDR3 length: 15 residues. Sequencing was performed on peripheral blood. The receptor was isolated from a woman in her thirties or forties with active or convalescent COVID-19. This sequence joins TRBV6-5 and TRBJ2-5; tentative D call: TRBD1 (7 bases). CDR3 sequence (DNA): TGTGCCAGCAGGGAGGGACAGTTGTACCAAGAGACCCAGTACTTC. Protein sequence: CASREGQLYQETQYF.